The 25 T cell receptor beta chains in this list originate from one sample, sequenced in a study of T cell changes during pregnancy in multiple sclerosis. Assay used: immunoSEQ multiplex PCR; TCRdb lists only in-frame clones, some missing. The sample contains about 75,000 clones, under 95% of which appear only once. Sequencing was performed on CD4+ T cells from peripheral blood mononuclear cells, taken before pregnancy. These receptors were obtained from a female donor with multiple sclerosis, enrolled in a pregnancy study.

This clone was seen once. The chain recombines TRBV29-1 with TRBJ2-3, with 10 bases that match TRBD2. The germline CDR1 and CDR2 sequences are SQVTM and ANQGSEA. This CDR3 contains 13 residues. V lost 4 bases and J lost 8; bases outside the gene matches: 6. CDR3 nucleotides: TGCAGCGTTGGGCCTAGACTAGCGGGTACGCAGTATTTT. This encodes CSVGPRLAGTQYF.

J is TRBJ2-7 and V is TRBV19; D possibly corresponds to TRBD1 (5 bases). Germline V gene lookup returns CDR1 LNHDA and CDR2 SQIVND (reference sequence). This CDR3 comprises 15 residues. Trimming left V 4 bases short and J 0 bases short, with 13 bases between. CDR3 residues: CASSSRAGYSYEQYF. For the CDR3, the DNA is TGTGCCAGTAGTAGCAGGGCAGGCTACTCCTACGAGCAGTACTTC.

The genes are TRBV5-1 and TRBJ2-7; no clear D. Trimming removed 0 bases at V and 2 bases at J, with 6 bases between. The CDR3 loop spans 13 amino acids. Looked up from germline, CDR1 is SGHRS and CDR2 is YFSETQ. The CDR3 region is CASSLGGTYEQYF. The CDR3 region has the DNA TGCGCCAGCAGCTTGGGAGGAACCTACGAGCAGTACTTC.

This clone was counted once. The CDR3 loop is CATAARDRVIVQYF. As DNA, the CDR3 is TGTGCCACCGCGGCCCGTGACAGGGTTATCGTGCAGTACTTC. This sequence joins TRBV6-5 and TRBJ2-7, with TRBD1 identical over 7 bases. The CDR3 consists of 14 residues. CDR1 is MNHEY and CDR2 is SVGAGI in the germline V gene. With 10 bases clipped from V and 9 bases from J, the junction kept 18 bases outside the gene matches.

This clone has just one count. CDR3 sequence reads: CATSREQESYNSPLHF. DNA of the CDR3: TGTGCCACCAGCAGAGAACAGGAGTCCTATAATTCACCCCTCCACTTT. The chain has TRBV15 and TRBJ1-6, with D tentatively TRBD1 (5 bases). V was cut by 0 bases and J by 1 base, with 7 bases left in between. The CDR3 length is 16 residues. Germline CDR1 reads LNHNV; CDR2 reads YYDKDF (reference sequence).

The chain uses TRBV6-5 and TRBJ1-1; 8 bases are shared with TRBD1. Germline assignment: CDR1 MNHEY and CDR2 SVGAGI. The V segment lost 6 bases and the J segment 1 base; nucleotides outside the gene matches: 7. The CDR3 has 15 amino acids. For the CDR3, the DNA is TGTGCCAGCAGCCGCTGGGGACAGGAGAACACTGAAGCTTTCTTT. Encoded protein: CASSRWGQENTEAFF.

The chain couples TRBV28 to TRBJ1-2; D gene unclear. The length of the CDR3 is 13 residues. V shed 5 bases and J shed 0 bases, with 7 bases lying between them. Germline V gene lookup returns CDR1 MDHEN and CDR2 SYDVKM. The CDR3 sequence: CASSVGANYGYTF. In nucleotides, the CDR3 is TGTGCCAGCAGTGTAGGAGCTAACTATGGCTACACCTTC.

The J gene is TRBJ2-1, the V gene TRBV10-3; the match to TRBD1 covers 10 bases. Looked up from germline, CDR1 is ENHRY and CDR2 is SYGVKD. CDR3 length: 14 amino acids. The V and J ends lost 4 bases and 7 bases, in that order; junction bases with no gene match: 4. CDR3 nucleotide sequence: TGTGCCATCAGTGTTACGGGACAGGGGAATGAGCAGTTCTTC. It encodes CAISVTGQGNEQFF.

J is TRBJ1-1 and V is TRBV19, with TRBD1 matching over 7 bases. Germline CDR1 is LNHDA and CDR2 is SQIVND (reference sequence). CDR3 length: 14 amino acids. The J segment lost 5 bases and the V segment lost 4 bases, leaving 7 bases of the junction unmatched. The CDR3 here is CASSNRDRVTEAFF. In DNA, the CDR3 is TGTGCCAGTAGTAATCGGGACAGAGTTACTGAAGCTTTCTTT. The complete variable domain, with remaining parts taken from reference TRBV19 and TRBJ1-1, reads DGGITQSPKYLFRKEGQNVTLSCEQNLNHDAMYWYRQDPGQGLRLIYYSQIVNDFQKGDIAEGYSVSREKKESFPLTVTSAQKNPTAFYLCASSNRDRVTEAFFGQGTRLTVV.

The gene calls are TRBV4-1 and TRBJ1-2; possibly TRBD1 for D (6 bases). This CDR3 is built from 15 residues. Germline V gene sequence: CDR1 MGHRA, CDR2 YSYEKL. V was clipped by 5 bases and J by 0 bases, with 13 bases between them. The CDR3 is CASSSREGANYGYTF. The CDR3 DNA is TGCGCCAGCAGCTCACGAGAGGGGGCTAACTATGGCTACACCTTC.

This sequence joins TRBV5-1 and TRBJ2-2; 7 bases agree with TRBD2. Germline-derived CDR1 and CDR2 are SGHRS and YFSETQ. V was clipped by 4 bases and J by 4 bases; unmatched bases: 10. The CDR3 is 16 residues long. Written as DNA, the CDR3 is TGCGCCAGCAGCCAAGCGGGGACGTTTGGCACCGGGGAGCTGTTTTTT. Residues: CASSQAGTFGTGELFF.

The V gene is TRBV5-1, the J gene TRBJ2-2, with D possibly TRBD2 on 5 matching bases. The germline gives CDR1 SGHRS, CDR2 YFSETQ. This CDR3 spans 15 amino acids. Trimming removed 7 bases from V and 1 base from J, with 14 bases in between. The CDR3 DNA is TGCGCCAGCTATTACTCACTAGGGAACACCGGGGAGCTGTTTTTT. Protein sequence: CASYYSLGNTGELFF.

V is TRBV11-3 and J is TRBJ2-4; 11 positions match TRBD2. Losses at the gene ends were 1 base for V and 14 bases for J; bases not matched to a gene: 19. From germline, CDR1 is SGHNT and CDR2 YENEEA. The CDR3 has 18 residues. The CDR3 DNA is TGTGCCAGCAGCTTAGCTGTAAGTACTAGCGGGAGATTGTTCAGTAAGTACTTC. It yields the protein CASSLAVSTSGRLFSKYF. The full variable domain, completed using reference TRBV11-3 and TRBJ2-4, is EAGVVQSPRYKIIEKKQPVAFWCNPISGHNTLYWYLQNLGQGPELLIRYENEEAVDDSQLPKDRFSAERLKGVDSTLKIQPAELGDSAVYLCASSLAVSTSGRLFSKYFGAGTRLSVL.

V usage is TRBV27 and J usage is TRBJ1-3; D possibly corresponds to TRBD1 (5 bases). V lost 5 bases, J lost 0 bases, and 11 bases lay in between. The CDR3 runs 15 residues. Germline values: CDR1 MNHEY, CDR2 SMNVEV (reference sequence). CDR3 bases: TGTGCCAGCAGTCCGACAGCGAGCTCTGGAAACACCATATATTTT. This codes for CASSPTASSGNTIYF.

This chain connects TRBV5-1 to TRBJ2-5; 13 bases are a match to TRBD2. The J segment lost 4 bases and the V segment lost 4 bases, leaving 7 bases of the junction unmatched. The CDR3 runs to 16 residues. Per the germline V gene, CDR1 is SGHRS and CDR2 is YFSETQ. The CDR3: CASSVRLAGGGETQYF. CDR3 nucleotide sequence: TGCGCCAGCAGCGTACGACTAGCGGGAGGAGGAGAGACCCAGTACTTC.

The V gene is TRBV7-2, the J gene TRBJ2-4; possibly TRBD2 for D (5 bases). There are 16 residues in the CDR3. Germline-derived CDR1 and CDR2 are SGHTA and FQGNSA. The V gene lost 5 bases and the J gene lost 2 bases, with 16 bases spanning the gap. The chain's CDR3 is CASSPLRGLSKNIQYF. Written as DNA, the CDR3 is TGTGCCAGCAGCCCCCTCCGGGGTCTATCCAAAAACATTCAGTACTTC.

The chain uses TRBV7-2 and TRBJ2-2; 8 nucleotides agree with TRBD2. Germline V gives CDR1 SGHTA, CDR2 FQGNSA. After removal of 1 base from V and 3 bases from J, the junction contained 10 bases not matched to a gene. The CDR3 totals 18 residues. The CDR3 spells CASSLDRAGVRDTGELFF. As DNA, the CDR3 is TGTGCCAGCAGCTTAGATCGAGCGGGGGTGAGGGACACCGGGGAGCTGTTTTTT. The full variable domain, with the rest looked up from reference TRBV7-2 and TRBJ2-2, is GAGVSQSPSNKVTEKGKDVELRCDPISGHTALYWYRQSLGQGLEFLIYFQGNSAPDKSGLPSDRFSAERTGGSVSTLTIQRTQQEDSAVYLCASSLDRAGVRDTGELFFGEGSRLTVL.

This chain uses TRBV7-2 with TRBJ1-4; the match to TRBD1 covers 10 bases. Per the germline V gene, CDR1 is SGHTA and CDR2 is FQGNSA. The CDR3 extends over 16 amino acids. Trimming removed 5 bases from V and 8 bases from J; junction bases left unmatched: 11. The CDR3 loop is CASSLQPGQGSEKLFF. The CDR3, as DNA: TGTGCCAGCAGCCTACAACCGGGACAGGGGAGCGAAAAACTGTTTTTT. Complete variable domain (other parts from reference TRBV7-2 and TRBJ1-4): GAGVSQSPSNKVTEKGKDVELRCDPISGHTALYWYRQSLGQGLEFLIYFQGNSAPDKSGLPSDRFSAERTGGSVSTLTIQRTQQEDSAVYLCASSLQPGQGSEKLFFGSGTQLSVL.

The chain links TRBV9 to TRBJ2-3, with 8 bases that match TRBD2. The length of the CDR3 is 18 residues. J was trimmed by 0 bases and V by 2 bases; bases with no gene match: 11. Germline V gene sequence: CDR1 SGDLS, CDR2 YYNGEE. The CDR3 reads CASSVSLAGYSSTDTQYF. The CDR3 DNA follows: TGTGCCAGCAGCGTCAGTCTAGCGGGCTACTCTAGCACAGATACGCAGTATTTT.

The J gene is TRBJ2-1, the V gene TRBV19; 7 nucleotides match TRBD2. This CDR3 is 14 amino acids long. The trim removed 5 bases at V and 2 bases at J, leaving 3 bases unmatched. Germline V gene data show CDR1 as LNHDA and CDR2 as SQIVND (reference sequence). This chain's CDR3 is CASSPLAAYNEQFF. The CDR3 DNA reads TGTGCCAGTAGTCCTCTAGCGGCCTACAATGAGCAGTTCTTC.

The V and J genes are TRBV7-9 and TRBJ1-1; D is unresolved. This CDR3 has 13 residues. Germline CDR1 reads SEHNR; CDR2 reads FQNEAQ (reference sequence). V dropped 3 bases and J dropped 5 bases, with 10 bases sitting between them. In DNA form, the CDR3 reads TGTGCCAGCAGCTTGGACTCCCAGACTGAAGCTTTCTTT. The encoded protein is CASSLDSQTEAFF.

The chain carries TRBV30 and TRBJ2-3; 10 bases map to TRBD2. The CDR3 spans 14 residues. The V and J ends lost 3 bases and 1 base, in that order; junction bases with no gene match: 1. The V gene's germline CDR1 is GTSNPN and CDR2 SVGIG (reference sequence). The DNA of the CDR3 is TGTGCCTGGAGAACTAGCGGGGGCACAGATACGCAGTATTTT. It is translated as CAWRTSGGTDTQYF.

The V gene is TRBV6-1, the J gene TRBJ1-6; D not certain. The CDR3 has 13 residues. Deletions cut 10 bases from V and 5 bases from J, with 12 bases between. The germline V gene has CDR1 MNHNS and CDR2 SASEGT. In nucleotides, the CDR3 is TGTGCCACCCTTGACACAAATAATTCACCCCTCCACTTT. Translation gives CATLDTNNSPLHF.

The chain couples TRBV28 to TRBJ2-7, with 9 bases identical to TRBD1. The CDR3 runs to 14 residues. From germline, CDR1 is MDHEN and CDR2 SYDVKM. Trimming at V came to 7 bases and at J to 2 bases, leaving 6 bases not matched to a gene. CDR3 bases: TGTGCCAGCACCGGACAGGGGCCTACCTACGAGCAGTACTTC. Its protein is CASTGQGPTYEQYF.

The chain carries TRBV6-5 and TRBJ2-4; D gene ambiguous. Germline CDR1 and CDR2: MNHEY and SVGAGI. Between the trimmed V and J ends, which lost 1 base and 9 bases, there was a span of 10 bases. This CDR3 contains 13 residues. This CDR3 reads CASSYWQEVIQYF. The CDR3 bases are TGTGCCAGCAGTTACTGGCAGGAAGTCATTCAGTACTTC.